The 18 T cell receptor beta chains below come from one sample, sequenced in a study of long-term antiretroviral therapy in people with HIV. Running of the v3.0 immunoSEQ assay took place at survey level. Sequenced by immunoSEQ multiplex PCR; TCRdb stores in-frame clones only, minus some. The table includes under 45,000 clones, about 86% detected once. Specimen: unsorted PBMCs, collected 1.2 years after starting antiretroviral therapy. The receptors originated from a woman aged 50 to 60 with HIV.

This sequence joins TRBV27 and TRBJ2-2, with D possibly TRBD2 on 6 matching bases. CDR1 and CDR2 (germline): MNHEY, SMNVEV (reference sequence). The ends were cut back, 6 bases at V and 2 bases at J, with 16 bases in the middle. CDR3 length equals 16 residues. CDR3 sequence: CASSLSGSANTGELFF. DNA of the CDR3: TGTGCCAGCAGCCTTAGCGGTTCGGCCAACACCGGGGAGCTGTTTTTT.

The chain is built from TRBV27 and TRBJ1-2, with 10 bases identical to TRBD1. In germline, CDR1 is MNHEY, CDR2 SMNVEV (reference sequence). V gave up 5 bases and J gave up 4 bases; unmatched junction bases: 10. The CDR3 is 16 amino acids. The CDR3 sequence is CASSNLPGTGVYGYTF. The DNA of the CDR3 is TGTGCCAGCAGTAACCTCCCCGGGACAGGGGTCTATGGCTACACCTTC.

V gene TRBV30 combines with J gene TRBJ1-1; 8 bases are a match to TRBD1. The CDR3 is 14 amino acids. CDR1 is GTSNPN and CDR2 is SVGIG in the germline V gene (reference sequence). V was pared by 3 bases and J by 4 bases, with 7 bases of the junction left unmatched. Here the CDR3 reads CAWRPGGRATEAFF. The CDR3, as DNA: TGTGCCTGGAGACCAGGGGGCCGGGCCACTGAAGCTTTCTTT.

The J gene is TRBJ2-2, the V gene TRBV18; 7 bases are a match to TRBD2. Germline CDR1 KGHSH, CDR2 LQKENI. V was clipped by 3 bases and J by 4 bases; unmatched bases: 8. This CDR3 spans 16 amino acids. The CDR3 DNA is TGTGCCAGCTCACCGACAGCGGGGTTGGGCACCGGGGAGCTGTTTTTT. This sequence encodes CASSPTAGLGTGELFF. Filled out from reference TRBV18 and TRBJ2-2, the complete variable domain reads NAGVMQNPRHLVRRRGQEARLRCSPMKGHSHVYWYRQLPEEGLKFMVYLQKENIIDESGMPKERFSAEFPKEGPSILRIQQVVRGDSAAYFCASSPTAGLGTGELFFGEGSRLTVL.

The chain couples TRBV2 to TRBJ2-7, with unresolved D. The CDR3 runs to 13 residues. Trimming removed 7 bases at V and 3 bases at J, with 13 bases between. Germline CDR1 reads SNHLY; CDR2 reads FYNNEI. CDR3 DNA sequence: TGTGCCAGCATGGCAGACAACCACTACGAGCAGTACTTC. Protein product: CASMADNHYEQYF.

The chain couples TRBV7-9 to TRBJ1-1; unclear D gene. V was trimmed by 5 bases and J by 7 bases, leaving 11 bases between them. The CDR3 is 12 residues long. The germline V gene has CDR1 SEHNR and CDR2 FQNEAQ (reference sequence). The CDR3 region is CASSNKWYEAFF. As DNA, the CDR3 is TGTGCCAGCAGCAACAAGTGGTATGAAGCTTTCTTT.

The rearrangement joins TRBV6-1 to TRBJ2-7; D gene uncertain. Germline-derived CDR1 and CDR2 are MNHNS and SASEGT. CDR3 length: 14 residues. V lost 1 base and J 3 bases, leaving 10 bases between the germline ends. The CDR3 here is CASSEVRKGYEQYF. The CDR3 DNA sequence: TGTGCCAGCAGTGAAGTGAGGAAGGGCTACGAGCAGTACTTC.

V gene TRBV5-1 combines with J gene TRBJ1-3; 7 positions agree with TRBD1. V was pared by 4 bases and J by 0 bases, with 4 bases of the junction left unmatched. CDR1 and CDR2 from the germline V gene are SGHRS and YFSETQ. The CDR3 sequence is 15 residues long. In DNA form, the CDR3 reads TGCGCCAGCAGCGTGGGACAGAGCTCTGGAAACACCATATATTTT. Translated: CASSVGQSSGNTIYF.

The chain joins TRBV2 to TRBJ1-2; 7 bases align to TRBD1. Germline CDR1 is SNHLY and CDR2 is FYNNEI. This CDR3 has 13 residues. The V and J ends lost 7 bases and 0 bases, in that order; junction bases with no gene match: 2. CDR3 bases: TGTGCCAGCAATACAGGGGCTAACTATGGCTACACCTTC. Residues: CASNTGANYGYTF.

V usage is TRBV4-1 and J usage is TRBJ2-2, with 9 bases aligning to TRBD1. This CDR3 contains 15 residues. CDR1 and CDR2 (germline): MGHRA, YSYEKL. The trim removed 4 bases at V and 7 bases at J, leaving 7 bases unmatched. CDR3 amino acids: CASSPTGQGNGELFF. The CDR3 nucleotides read TGCGCCAGCAGCCCTACGGGACAGGGAAACGGGGAGCTGTTTTTT.

V and J are TRBV18 and TRBJ1-1; D unresolved. The CDR3 extends over 13 amino acids. Germline-derived CDR1 and CDR2 are KGHSH and LQKENI. V lost 1 base and J lost 4, with 7 bases in between. The CDR3 coding sequence is TGTGCCAGCTCACCACTTAGTCCCACTGAAGCTTTCTTT. It encodes CASSPLSPTEAFF.

This chain connects TRBV5-1 to TRBJ1-2; D remains ambiguous. Trimming removed 0 bases from V and 6 bases from J, with 6 bases in between. The CDR3 extends over 12 amino acids. CDR1 SGHRS and CDR2 YFSETQ come from the germline V gene. CDR3 in DNA: TGCGCCAGCAGCTTGGACCCAAATGGCTACACCTTC. Its protein product is CASSLDPNGYTF.

V is TRBV4-3 and J is TRBJ1-1; D may be TRBD1 (5 bases). Trimming cost V 4 bases and J 5 bases, with 11 bases left between them. The CDR3 extends over 13 amino acids. The germline V gene encodes CDR1 LGHNA and CDR2 YSLEER. The CDR3 loop reads CASSRDSQTEAFF. In DNA, the CDR3 is TGCGCCAGCAGCCGAGACAGTCAGACTGAAGCTTTCTTT.

This clone was counted between two and nine times. The J gene is TRBJ1-1, the V gene TRBV6-1; D is unresolved. V shed 8 bases and J shed 4 bases, with 14 bases lying between them. The CDR3 contains 13 residues. The germline V gene has CDR1 MNHNS and CDR2 SASEGT. The CDR3 reads CASGKTGGTEAFF. In nucleotides, the CDR3 is TGTGCCAGCGGGAAGACGGGCGGCACTGAAGCTTTCTTT.

The rearrangement uses TRBV5-1 and TRBJ2-2; unclear D gene. The germline V gene encodes CDR1 SGHRS and CDR2 YFSETQ. V lost 0 bases, J lost 4 bases, and 7 bases lay in between. The CDR3 has 14 residues. CDR3 coding DNA: TGCGCCAGCAGCTTGGCCCAGCGCACCGGGGAGCTGTTTTTT. This encodes CASSLAQRTGELFF.

This clone was seen a handful of times. This chain connects TRBV19 to TRBJ1-4, with D possibly matching TRBD1 (5 bases). This CDR3 has 12 residues. Germline CDR1 and CDR2: LNHDA and SQIVND (reference sequence). V was trimmed by 6 bases and J by 8 bases, leaving 10 bases between them. The CDR3 is CASRGVGEKLFF. The CDR3 DNA reads TGTGCCAGTAGAGGGGTAGGGGAAAAACTGTTTTTT.

V and J are TRBV7-2 and TRBJ1-4; a possible D gene is TRBD1 (5 bases). The V gene lost 3 bases and the J gene lost 6 bases, with 14 bases spanning the gap. Germline V gene lookup returns CDR1 SGHTA and CDR2 FQGNSA. This CDR3 spans 15 amino acids. This chain's CDR3 is CASSFMGQGDEKLFF. CDR3 coding DNA: TGTGCCAGCAGCTTCATGGGGCAAGGGGATGAAAAACTGTTTTTT.

The chain has TRBV15 and TRBJ1-2; D is possibly TRBD1 (5 bases). V lost 0 bases and J lost 8, with 10 bases in between. This CDR3 contains 13 residues. In germline, CDR1 is LNHNV, CDR2 YYDKDF (reference sequence). CDR3 sequence reads: CATSRELWGGYTF. The CDR3 DNA sequence: TGTGCCACCAGCAGAGAGCTATGGGGGGGCTACACCTTC.